These 9 T cell receptor beta chains were all obtained from the same sample, sequenced in a study of blood T cell repertoires in COVID-19. This table comes from immunoSEQ multiplex PCR, and its TCRdb copy is limited to in-frame clones, with some not included. The table shows 100,000 to 150,000 clones, with approximately 81% occurring only once. Input material: peripheral blood. These receptor sequences come from a man aged 35 to 55 with active or convalescent COVID-19.

The V and J genes are TRBV18 and TRBJ1-2, with TRBD1 identical over 8 bases. Germline V gene data show CDR1 as KGHSH and CDR2 as LQKENI. The CDR3 extends over 13 amino acids. With V trimmed by 4 bases and J by 11 bases, 9 bases remained unmatched. The CDR3 DNA reads as TGTGCCAGCTCACGGACGGGACAGGATAGTTACACCTTC. It translates to CASSRTGQDSYTF.

The chain's CDR3 is CASSLPRAGSPLHF. In DNA form, the CDR3 reads TGTGCCAGCAGTTTACCTAGGGCGGGCTCACCCCTCCACTTT. The gene calls are TRBV28 and TRBJ1-6; no firm D call. V was clipped by 2 bases and J by 10 bases, with 12 bases between them. Germline V gene sequence: CDR1 MDHEN, CDR2 SYDVKM. The CDR3 has 14 residues.

The rearrangement uses TRBV7-9 and TRBJ2-6, with D possibly being TRBD2 (6 bases). The CDR3 is made up of 19 amino acids. V lost 5 bases and J lost 4, with 24 bases in between. The germline gives CDR1 SEHNR, CDR2 FQNEAQ (reference sequence). This CDR3 is CASSPRAGPSRYGANVLTF. DNA for the CDR3: TGTGCCAGCAGCCCTCGTGCGGGGCCGTCCCGGTACGGGGCCAACGTCCTGACTTTC.

The V call is TRBV11-1, the J call TRBJ1-6, with D tentatively TRBD1 (5 bases). Trimming removed 5 bases from V and 7 bases from J, with 12 bases in between. There are 14 residues in the CDR3. The germline V gene encodes CDR1 SGHAT and CDR2 FQDESV (reference sequence). For the CDR3, the DNA is TGTGCCAGCAGCCCGCCGACAGCCAATTCACCCCTCCACTTT. Amino acid sequence: CASSPPTANSPLHF.

The J gene is TRBJ1-3, the V gene TRBV11-3; D gene unclear. V was shortened by 3 bases and J by 4 bases, with 7 bases between the two germline ends. CDR3 length equals 13 residues. CDR1 is SGHNT, CDR2 YENEEA, per germline. CDR3: CASSFAGGNTIYF. DNA of the CDR3: TGTGCCAGCAGCTTCGCTGGCGGAAACACCATATATTTT.

The count of this clone is one. The rearrangement joins TRBV12-3 or TRBV12-4 to TRBJ2-3; D call uncertain. Trimming shortened V by 2 bases and J by 9 bases, and 3 bases separated the two germline ends. CDR3 length equals 10 residues. Here the CDR3 reads CASSLTTQYF. The CDR3 DNA sequence: TGTGCCAGCAGTTTAACAACGCAGTATTTT.

The chain uses TRBV5-5 and TRBJ2-7; 12 bases line up with TRBD1. V dropped 2 bases and J dropped 6; count of bases not matched to a gene: 6. CDR1 is SGHKS, CDR2 YYEKEE, per germline (reference sequence). The CDR3 extends over 15 amino acids. CDR3 amino acids: CASSLAGTGGSEQYF. The CDR3 coding sequence is TGTGCCAGCAGCTTAGCCGGGACAGGGGGCTCCGAGCAGTACTTC.

The gene calls are TRBV5-1 and TRBJ1-1; a weak D match, TRBD1 (6 bases). This CDR3 has 15 amino acids. V was shortened by 3 bases and J by 4 bases, with 16 bases between the two germline ends. Germline values: CDR1 SGHRS, CDR2 YFSETQ. CDR3: CASSWGGVGFTEAFF. The CDR3 region has the DNA TGCGCCAGCAGCTGGGGGGGCGTAGGATTCACTGAAGCTTTCTTT.

CDR3 loop: CASSTRWRGDYGYTF. The CDR3 DNA sequence: TGTGCCAGCAGCACGAGGTGGCGGGGAGACTATGGCTACACCTTC. The gene calls are TRBV9 and TRBJ1-2; D not resolved. The CDR3 extends over 15 amino acids. Trimming took off 4 bases at V and 3 bases at J, with 16 bases between the two ends. Looked up from germline, CDR1 is SGDLS and CDR2 is YYNGEE. Filled out from reference TRBV9 and TRBJ1-2, the complete variable domain reads DSGVTQTPKHLITATGQRVTLRCSPRSGDLSVYWYQQSLDQGLQFLIQYYNGEERAKGNILERFSAQQFPDLHSELNLSSLELGDSALYFCASSTRWRGDYGYTFGSGTRLTVV.